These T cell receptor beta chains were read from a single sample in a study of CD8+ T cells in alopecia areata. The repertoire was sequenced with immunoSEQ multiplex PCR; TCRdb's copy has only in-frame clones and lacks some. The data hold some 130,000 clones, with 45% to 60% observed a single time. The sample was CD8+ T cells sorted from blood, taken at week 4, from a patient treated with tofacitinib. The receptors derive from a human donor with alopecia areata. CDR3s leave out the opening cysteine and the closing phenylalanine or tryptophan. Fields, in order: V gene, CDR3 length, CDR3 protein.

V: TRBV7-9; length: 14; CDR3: ASSSGRGDPALRKY
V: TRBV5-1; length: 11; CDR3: ASSLMTNYEQY
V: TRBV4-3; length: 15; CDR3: ASSQVVDSRGNTEAF
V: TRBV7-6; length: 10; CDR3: ASSRKGAQQY
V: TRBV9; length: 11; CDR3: ASSVNSPGELF
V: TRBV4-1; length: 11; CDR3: ASSQDGEETQY
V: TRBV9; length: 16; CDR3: ASSVAPWGSGGTDTQY
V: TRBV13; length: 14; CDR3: ASSNGTSGTPYEQY
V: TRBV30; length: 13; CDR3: AWSVIRTGRNTIY
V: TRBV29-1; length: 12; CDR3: SVFGGQGSYEQY
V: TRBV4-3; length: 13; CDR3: ASSRNRGTYNEQF
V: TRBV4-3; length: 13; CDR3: ASSQSGGLNYEQY
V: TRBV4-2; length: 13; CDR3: ASSQALGRGYEQY
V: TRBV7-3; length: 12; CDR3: ASSFSGSTDTQY
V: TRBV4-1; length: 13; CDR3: ASSQATGRNYEQY
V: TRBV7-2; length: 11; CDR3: ASSLVAGGELF
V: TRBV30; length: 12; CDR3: AWSGGAGNSPLH
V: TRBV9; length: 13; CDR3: ASSVTGTERAEAF
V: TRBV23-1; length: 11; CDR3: ASSLRGGPGYT
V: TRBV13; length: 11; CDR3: ASSLGDAYEQY
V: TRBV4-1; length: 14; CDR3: ASSQDPPLGNTEAF
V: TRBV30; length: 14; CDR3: AWSVEGAGRTGELF
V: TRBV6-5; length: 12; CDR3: ASSYGGPGYEQY
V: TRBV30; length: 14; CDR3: AWSDLSEQLQETQY
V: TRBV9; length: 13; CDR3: ASSVATQGASGYT
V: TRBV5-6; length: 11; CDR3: ASSAGDGYEQY
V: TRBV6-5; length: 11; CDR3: AAGTGGEQPQH
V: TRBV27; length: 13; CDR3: ASRWVGTVNTEAF
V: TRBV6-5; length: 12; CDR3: ASSPDTGVAPQH
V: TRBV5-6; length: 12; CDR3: ASSFLVTFYEQY
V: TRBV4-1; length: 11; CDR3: ASSQNGEETQY
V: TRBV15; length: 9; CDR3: ATSSSYGYT
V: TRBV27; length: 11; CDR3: ASGNSGANVLT
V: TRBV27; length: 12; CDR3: ASTETGGARGYT
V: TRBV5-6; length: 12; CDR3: ASSLTASSYEQY
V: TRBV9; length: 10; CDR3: ASSAESGELF
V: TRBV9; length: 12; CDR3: ASSASGVTDTQY
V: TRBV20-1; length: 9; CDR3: SARHRYEQY
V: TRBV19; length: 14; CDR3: ASSIAGRKGNTEAF
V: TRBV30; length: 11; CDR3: AWSVDHAYEQY
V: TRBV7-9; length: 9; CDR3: ASSPSPEAF
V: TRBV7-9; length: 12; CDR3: ASSLEAGDSPLH
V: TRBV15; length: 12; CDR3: ATSSGTWTSPLH